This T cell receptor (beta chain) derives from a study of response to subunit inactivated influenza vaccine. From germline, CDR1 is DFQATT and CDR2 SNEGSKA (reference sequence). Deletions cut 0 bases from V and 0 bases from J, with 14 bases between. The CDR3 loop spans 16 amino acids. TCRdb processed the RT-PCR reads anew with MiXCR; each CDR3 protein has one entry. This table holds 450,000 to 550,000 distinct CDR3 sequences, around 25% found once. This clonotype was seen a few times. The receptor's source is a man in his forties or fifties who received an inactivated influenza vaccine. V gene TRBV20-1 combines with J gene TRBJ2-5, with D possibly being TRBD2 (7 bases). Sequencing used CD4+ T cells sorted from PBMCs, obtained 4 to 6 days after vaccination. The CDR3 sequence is CSARDTGRGYQETQYF. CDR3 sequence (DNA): TGCAGTGCTAGAGATACAGGGCGGGGGTACCAAGAGACCCAGTACTTC.